This T cell receptor (beta chain) was recorded in a study of siplizumab effects on memory and regulatory T cells. The assay looked at roughly 9.4 x 10^4 TCR templates in each sample. Using immunoSEQ multiplex PCR, the repertoire was profiled, and TCRdb retains in-frame clones only, with some absent. The sample yields more than 90,000 clones, just under 95% seen once. Germline-derived CDR1 and CDR2 are SEHNR and FQNEAQ (reference sequence). CDR3 length: 14 residues. The V end was cut by 3 bases, the J end by 4 bases, with 12 bases between. Study-wide results and caveats: There was no confirmation of the suppressive function of proliferating Tregs from siplizumab cultures. On average, about 70% of mappable alloreactive CD4+ clones were Treg-derived under siplizumab, against 25% to 30% in controls.

On this clone: No antigen is known for it.

This clonotype was sampled from a human donor in good health. The rearrangement uses TRBV7-9 and TRBJ2-5, with D perhaps being TRBD1 or TRBD2 (5 bases each). The sequenced sample consisted of non-Treg CD4+ T cells sorted from blood. CDR3 nucleotides: TGTGCCAGCAGCTTGCTAGGGGCGGGAGAGACCCAGTACTTC. As protein: CASSLLGAGETQYF.